What follows is one T cell receptor beta chain and its context. Its antigen remains undetermined. One base away there is no much larger clone; base qualities are not given. The treatment or condition tag for this specimen amounts to: allogeneic hematopoietic cell transplantation with graft depleted of TCRalphabeta T cells and CD19 B cells. The children who served as transplant recipients had been given grafts of TCRalphabeta/CD19-depleted allogeneic hematopoietic cells. This entry is derived from a study of T-cell reconstitution after alpha-beta-depleted transplantation in children (dated by TCRdb to between 2015 and 2016). Study-wide context: The study quantitatively tracked T-cell immune reconstitution after TCRalphabeta/CD19-depleted allogeneic hematopoietic cell transplantation in children using TCR repertoire profiling. General conclusions and limits of the study: In some patients, the high TCRbeta diversity seen at day 60 was put down to recipient T cells and intrathymic progenitors that had survived conditioning. The frequencies of hyperexpanded clones fell over the following months, and after one year, T-cell counts and TCRbeta diversity were mostly attributed to newly produced T cells. About two months after transplant, the apparently early recovery of alphabetaT-cell counts reportedly depended on just several hundred clones that had expanded rapidly and came from non-depleted graft cells.

CDR1 and CDR2, per the germline V gene (reference sequence), are DFQATT and SNEGSKA. The CDR3 sequence holds 13 residues, the cysteine and phenylalanine included. Only the CDR3 DNA is retained, 39 bases long and in frame from the first base. Deletion took 5 bases off V and 0 bases off J, with a span of 11 bases between the germline ends. The method behind the library was PCR. Instrument on record: Illumina HiSeq 2500. TCR library preparation used molecular barcoding, with unique molecular identifiers applied to normalize quantification of the TCRbeta repertoire. TCRdb redid the processing of the public reads, applying fastp at Q25 and MiXCR, and retained in-frame beta chains. Each entry merges the rows of one CDR3 protein and shows their most common DNA and genes. For this sample there are about 580,000 distinct CDR3 sequences; around 27% appear just once. About 35% of the sample is taken by the ten largest.

The rearranged chain carries TRBV20-1 and TRBJ2-7, with the D call perhaps TRBD1 or TRBD2, each one matching 5 bases. The sequenced sample was PBMCs, obtained before TCRalphabeta/CD19-depleted stem cell transplant. The sequence was collected from a boy in the first two years of life with Wiskott-Aldrich syndrome, due to receive a stem cell transplant. The DNA sequence follows: TGCAGTGCTGAGGGACCTCACTCCTACGAGCAGTACTTC. Translated, it reads CSAEGPHSYEQYF.